This is a list of T cell receptor beta chains from one sample in a study of blood T cells in healthy people across ages. TCRdb independently ran MiXCR on the 5' RACE reads; one entry per CDR3 protein. The table shows about 800,000 distinct CDR3 sequences, with roughly 46% occurring only once. The specimen sequenced was blood. These receptors originate from a man older than 75 in good health. Each CDR3 is given with its conserved first and last residue. A D gene is named only where the DNA matches it firmly. The size field is filled for only some rows; it gives once, few, many or a size class.

j_gene	v_gene	abundance	d_gene	CDR3aa	CDR3nt
TRBJ1-5	TRBV24-1	-	-	CATSDHRTGGNQPQHF	TGTGCCACCAGTGACCACAGGACCGGAGGCAATCAGCCCCAGCATTTT
TRBJ2-2	TRBV7-8	-	-	CASSLVIGTGGSTGELFF	TGTGCCAGCAGCTTAGTGATAGGGACCGGAGGGAGCACCGGGGAGCTGTTTTTT
TRBJ1-1	TRBV5-1	many	-	CASSLEATNTEAFF	TGCGCCAGCAGCTTGGAAGCCACGAACACTGAAGCTTTCTTT
TRBJ2-7	TRBV20-1	many	TRBD1	CSATPWDRGRYEQYF	TGCAGTGCTACCCCGTGGGACAGGGGGCGTTACGAGCAGTACTTC
TRBJ2-7	TRBV7-2	-	TRBD2	CASSLGSGIIYEQYF	TGTGCCAGCAGCTTAGGTAGCGGGATAATCTACGAGCAGTACTTC
TRBJ2-7	TRBV6-5	-	-	CASSFSLTGSYEQYF	TGTGCCAGCAGCTTCTCGTTGACAGGTTCCTACGAGCAGTACTTC
TRBJ1-4	TRBV7-2	many	-	CASSSIGAATNEKLFF	TGTGCCAGCAGCTCGATCGGGGCAGCAACTAATGAAAAACTGTTTTTT
TRBJ2-4	TRBV27	-	-	CASSSFTIAKNIQYF	TGTGCCAGCAGTTCCTTTACAATAGCCAAAAACATTCAGTACTTC
TRBJ2-5	TRBV10-3	-	-	CAISEKAQETQYF	TGTGCCATCAGTGAGAAGGCCCAAGAGACCCAGTACTTC
TRBJ2-7	TRBV7-2	once	TRBD2	CASRESRTSYEQYF	TGTGCCAGCAGGGAGTCCAGGACTAGCTACGAGCAGTACTTC
TRBJ1-1	TRBV15	-	-	CATSRDGYTMEAFF	TGTGCCACCAGCAGAGATGGGTATACAATGGAAGCTTTCTTT
TRBJ2-5	TRBV10-3	many	-	CAISRALTPGDKSGQYF	TGTGCCATCAGTCGGGCCCTCACTCCGGGAGATAAATCCGGGCAGTACTTC
TRBJ1-5	TRBV6-1	-	TRBD1	CASRPGTGSNQPQHF	TGTGCCAGCAGGCCCGGGACAGGGAGCAATCAGCCCCAGCATTTT
TRBJ2-5	TRBV12-3/TRBV12-4	-	TRBD1	CASRRTGEETQYF	TGTGCCAGCAGGCGGACAGGGGAAGAGACCCAGTACTTC
TRBJ1-4	TRBV11-3	-	TRBD1	CASSNRQGANEKLFF	TGTGCCAGCAGCAACAGACAGGGAGCTAATGAAAAACTGTTTTTT
TRBJ1-2	TRBV10-3	-	TRBD1	CALRGTDYGYTF	TGTGCTCTCAGGGGGACAGACTATGGCTACACCTTC
TRBJ2-1	TRBV20-1	-	TRBD2	CSASKAGGSYNEQFF	TGCAGTGCTTCTAAGGCGGGAGGCTCCTACAATGAGCAGTTCTTC
TRBJ1-3	TRBV7-9	-	-	CASSGMGNTIYF	TGTGCCAGCAGCGGCATGGGAAACACCATATATTTT
TRBJ2-7	TRBV12-3/TRBV12-4	-	-	CASSLQAEAREQYF	TGTGCCAGCAGTTTACAGGCTGAAGCGAGGGAGCAGTACTTC
TRBJ2-5	TRBV6-1	-	-	CASSELTGPETQYF	TGTGCCAGCAGTGAACTTACAGGTCCTGAGACCCAGTACTTC
TRBJ2-7	TRBV28	-	-	CASSRTGAMAYEQYF	TGTGCCAGCAGTAGAACCGGGGCAATGGCCTACGAGCAGTACTTC
TRBJ2-6	TRBV5-1	-	-	CASSSDGLRAANVLTF	TGCGCCAGCAGCTCGGACGGACTCCGGGCGGCCAACGTCCTGACTTTC
TRBJ2-1	TRBV7-9	-	-	CASNTGWSEQFF	TGTGCCAGCAACACAGGGTGGAGTGAGCAGTTCTTC
TRBJ1-4	TRBV30	few	-	CAWSVGGASEKLFF	TGTGCCTGGAGTGTGGGGGGCGCAAGTGAAAAACTGTTTTTT
TRBJ1-1	TRBV12-3/TRBV12-4	-	-	CASSLRPEGNTEAFF	TGTGCCAGCAGTTTGAGACCCGAGGGGAACACTGAAGCTTTCTTT
TRBJ2-5	TRBV18	-	TRBD2	CASSRISTSGRAGETQYF	TGTGCCAGCTCACGGATCTCGACTAGCGGGAGGGCAGGAGAGACCCAGTACTTC
TRBJ2-5	TRBV7-9	few	-	CASSLTGAETQYF	TGTGCCAGCAGCTTAACAGGTGCTGAGACCCAGTACTTC
TRBJ2-5	TRBV5-1	-	-	CASSINTAPGETQYF	TGCGCCAGCAGCATCAATACGGCACCCGGGGAGACCCAGTACTTC
TRBJ2-1	TRBV3-1	few	-	CASSQDLDYNEQFF	TGTGCCAGCAGCCAAGATCTAGACTACAATGAGCAGTTCTTC
TRBJ2-5	TRBV29-1	-	TRBD2	CSVVGLREIQETQYF	TGCAGCGTTGTCGGGTTGCGGGAGATCCAAGAGACCCAGTACTTC
TRBJ2-7	TRBV6-5	-	TRBD1	CASRERTGRHYEQYF	TGTGCCAGCAGGGAAAGGACAGGCAGGCACTACGAGCAGTACTTC
TRBJ1-5	TRBV7-8	-	-	CASSLSEGGGNQPQHF	TGTGCCAGCAGCTTAAGTGAAGGCGGGGGCAATCAGCCCCAGCATTTT